The 19 T cell receptor beta chains below come from one sample, sequenced in a study of blood T cell repertoires in COVID-19. Profiling relied on immunoSEQ multiplex PCR, and the TCRdb table lists in-frame clones only, not all of them. The sample lists roughly 65,000 clones, roughly three quarters occurring once. The sequencing sample was made of peripheral blood. These receptors were taken from a human donor in a cohort sampled during active COVID-19.

This clone has just a few counts. V is TRBV28 and J is TRBJ1-2; possible D gene TRBD1, 6 bases. Germline V CDR1 and CDR2: MDHEN, SYDVKM. The CDR3 consists of 13 residues. Trimming took 5 bases from V and 4 from J, leaving 11 bases between them. The CDR3 region has the DNA TGTGCCAGCAGTCCCTCGGACAGCTATGGCTACACCTTC. Protein: CASSPSDSYGYTF.

V is TRBV29-1 and J is TRBJ1-1; 9 bases agree with TRBD1. There are 13 residues in the CDR3. Trimming at V came to 6 bases and at J to 4 bases, leaving 6 bases not matched to a gene. Per germline, CDR1 SQVTM and CDR2 ANQGSEA. The CDR3 region is CSVQGALGTEAFF. DNA of the CDR3: TGCAGCGTACAGGGGGCATTGGGCACTGAAGCTTTCTTT.

This clone has only a few counts. This rearrangement joins TRBV6-1 to TRBJ1-5; no reliable D call. Per germline, CDR1 MNHNS and CDR2 SASEGT. The CDR3 is 15 amino acids. Trimming pared 1 base from V and 0 bases from J, leaving 7 bases between. The CDR3 spells CASSEGLNSNQPQHF. The CDR3 DNA sequence: TGTGCCAGCAGTGAAGGGCTCAATAGCAATCAGCCCCAGCATTTT.

The rearrangement joins TRBV10-1 to TRBJ2-3, with D possibly matching TRBD2 (6 bases). The length of the CDR3 is 14 residues. From germline, CDR1 is WNHNN and CDR2 SYGVQD (reference sequence). Trimming took off 8 bases at V and 0 bases at J, with 12 bases between the two ends. The CDR3 loop reads CASSGGTSTDTQYF. The CDR3 nucleotides read TGCGCCAGCTCGGGCGGGACTAGCACAGATACGCAGTATTTT.

The chain has TRBV5-4 and TRBJ1-6, with D perhaps TRBD1 (5 bases). The CDR3 extends over 15 amino acids. Germline values: CDR1 SGHNT, CDR2 YYREEE (reference sequence). V was cut by 1 base and J by 8 bases, with 13 bases left in between. The CDR3 nucleotides read TGTGCCAGCAGCTTGTCCAAGGGGCCGTATTCACCCCTCCACTTT. It translates to CASSLSKGPYSPLHF.

The chain has TRBV5-4 and TRBJ2-3; 9 bases fit TRBD1. The CDR3 length is 15 residues. V lost 3 bases and J lost 4; bases outside the gene matches: 6. Germline-derived CDR1 and CDR2 are SGHNT and YYREEE (reference sequence). DNA for the CDR3: TGTGCCAGCAGCTCAAAACAGGGGGCCTCAGATACGCAGTATTTT. It codes for CASSSKQGASDTQYF.

This chain links TRBV9 with TRBJ1-2; D is perhaps TRBD1 (5 bases). Per the germline V gene, CDR1 is SGDLS and CDR2 is YYNGEE. Between the trimmed V and J ends, which lost 0 bases and 4 bases, there was a span of 10 bases. CDR3 length equals 14 residues. CDR3 in DNA: TGTGCCAGCAGCGTAGATTGGGGGGTCTATGGCTACACCTTC. Translating it yields CASSVDWGVYGYTF.

As concerns this clone: Relative to the germline gene, one junction end is altered; a read error may explain this. The CDR3 DNA sequence: TGTGCCAGCAGCGATCCTTGGGGGGGGGTCTTC. As protein: CASSDPWGGVF. The J gene is TRBJ2-1, the V gene TRBV7-9; TRBD2 aligns across 7 bases. The CDR3 spans 11 residues. Germline lookup yields CDR1 SEHNR and CDR2 FQNEAQ (reference sequence).

The genes are TRBV5-1 and TRBJ2-3, with D maybe TRBD2 (7 bases). With 6 bases removed from V and 3 bases from J, the gap between germline ends came to 14 bases. The germline CDR1 and CDR2 sequences are SGHRS and YFSETQ. This CDR3 has 14 residues. The CDR3 here is CASKEGGGTDTQYF. DNA for the CDR3: TGCGCCAGCAAGGAGGGGGGAGGGACAGATACGCAGTATTTT.

This rearrangement joins TRBV7-2 to TRBJ1-2; 8 nucleotides align to TRBD1. Germline-derived CDR1 and CDR2 are SGHTA and FQGNSA. The CDR3 sequence is 17 residues long. With V trimmed by 8 bases and J by 6 bases, 20 bases remained unmatched. CDR3 bases: TGTGCCAGCGCCCAGATAGGGACAGGCCCATGGGGTAATGGCTACACCTTC. Its translation: CASAQIGTGPWGNGYTF.

The V gene is TRBV5-1, the J gene TRBJ1-1; 9 bases line up with TRBD1. This CDR3 region has 14 residues. Germline V gene lookup returns CDR1 SGHRS and CDR2 YFSETQ. The V gene end was trimmed by 2 bases and the J gene end by 8 bases; junction bases not matched to a gene: 7. CDR3 loop: CASSFSTGGEEAFF. CDR3 coding DNA: TGCGCCAGCAGCTTCTCCACAGGGGGCGAAGAAGCTTTCTTT. Drawing the rest from reference TRBV5-1 and TRBJ1-1, the complete variable domain is KAGVTQTPRYLIKTRGQQVTLSCSPISGHRSVSWYQQTPGQGLQFLFEYFSETQRNKGNFPGRFSGRQFSNSRSEMNVSTLELGDSALYLCASSFSTGGEEAFFGQGTRLTVV.

This clone was counted a few times. The rearrangement links TRBV7-8 to TRBJ1-2; TRBD1 is a possible D gene (6 bases). V was shortened by 5 bases and J by 8 bases, with 18 bases between the two germline ends. CDR1 SGHVS and CDR2 FQNEAQ come from the germline V gene. This CDR3 contains 14 residues. This CDR3 reads CASSPLGGDLGYTF. The CDR3 region has the DNA TGTGCCAGCAGCCCGCTAGGGGGGGACTTGGGCTACACCTTC.

This chain links TRBV5-1 with TRBJ2-3; the D gene is possibly TRBD1 (6 bases). CDR3 size: 14 residues. The germline gives CDR1 SGHRS, CDR2 YFSETQ. Trimming cost V 0 bases and J 2 bases, with 7 bases left between them. In nucleotides, the CDR3 is TGCGCCAGCAGCTTGGGACAGGACACAGATACGCAGTATTTT. This codes for CASSLGQDTDTQYF.

The rearrangement links TRBV11-3 to TRBJ2-3, with TRBD2 matching over 11 bases. The CDR3 runs to 15 residues. CDR1 and CDR2 (germline): SGHNT, YENEEA. Trimming cost V 4 bases and J 6 bases; bases outside gene matches: 6. The CDR3 nucleotides are TGTGCCAGCAGCTCTAGCGGGAGGATCGAGGATACGCAGTATTTT. Protein sequence: CASSSSGRIEDTQYF.

The chain couples TRBV24-1 to TRBJ2-5; D ambiguous. Germline CDR1 reads KGHDR; CDR2 reads SFDVKD. Trimming took off 1 base at V and 5 bases at J, with 13 bases between the two ends. The length of the CDR3 is 15 residues. The CDR3 protein is CATSDFPREPETQYF. The CDR3 bases are TGTGCCACCAGTGATTTTCCCCGAGAGCCTGAGACCCAGTACTTC.

The J gene is TRBJ2-3, the V gene TRBV24-1; D is perhaps TRBD1 (6 bases). The V end was cut by 5 bases, the J end by 4 bases, with 15 bases between. Germline loops: CDR1 KGHDR, CDR2 SFDVKD. The CDR3 runs 15 residues. CDR3 in DNA: TGTGCCACCAGTGCCGTGAACAGGGAAGCAGATACGCAGTATTTT. It codes for CATSAVNREADTQYF.

V gene TRBV19 combines with J gene TRBJ1-2; 7 bases match TRBD1. The CDR3 has 14 amino acids. Trimming at V came to 4 bases and at J to 7 bases, leaving 9 bases not matched to a gene. CDR1 LNHDA and CDR2 SQIVND come from the germline V gene (reference sequence). CDR3 amino acids: CASSTPDRSVGYTF. CDR3 nucleotides: TGTGCCAGTAGTACCCCGGACAGGTCTGTTGGCTACACCTTC.

The chain employs TRBV19 and TRBJ2-2, with D perhaps TRBD2 (6 bases). The CDR3 is made up of 16 amino acids. From germline, CDR1 is LNHDA and CDR2 SQIVND (reference sequence). The V end lost 5 bases, the J end lost 1 base, and 14 bases lay between the germline ends. In nucleotides, the CDR3 is TGTGCCAGTAGTCCCGGGGTAGCGGTGAACACCGGGGAGCTGTTTTTT. Its translation: CASSPGVAVNTGELFF.

The rearrangement links TRBV5-1 to TRBJ1-1; 10 positions agree with TRBD1. CDR1 is SGHRS, CDR2 YFSETQ, per germline. CDR3 length: 15 amino acids. V was pared by 3 bases and J by 5 bases, with 7 bases of the junction left unmatched. CDR3 amino acids: CASSSRTGGDTEAFF. As DNA, the CDR3 is TGCGCCAGCAGCTCTCGGACAGGGGGGGATACTGAAGCTTTCTTT. The full variable domain, completed using reference TRBV5-1 and TRBJ1-1, is KAGVTQTPRYLIKTRGQQVTLSCSPISGHRSVSWYQQTPGQGLQFLFEYFSETQRNKGNFPGRFSGRQFSNSRSEMNVSTLELGDSALYLCASSSRTGGDTEAFFGQGTRLTVV.